This T cell receptor (beta chain) came from a study of T cells in tuberculosis. On the study more broadly: In South Africa, adults with active tuberculosis were compared with IGRA-negative and latently infected IGRA-positive adolescents.

A note on this clone: The target antigen is unknown.

Regarding the study as a whole: Active tuberculosis patients had shorter CDR3-alpha; the beta difference was nonsignificant.

Profiling relied on immunoSEQ multiplex PCR, and the TCRdb table lists in-frame clones only, not all of them. Of 35,000 to 45,000 clones listed, approximately 94% are singletons. Germline CDR1 SGHTA, CDR2 FQGNSA. There are 16 residues in the CDR3. The trim removed 1 base at V and 3 bases at J, leaving 6 bases unmatched. The chain carries TRBV7-2 and TRBJ2-3; 8 bases align to TRBD2. The receptor's source is a donor aged 10 to 29 with latent tuberculosis or without tuberculosis infection. Some clones in this sample may be carry-over from other donors' samples. The material sequenced was PBMCs. CDR3 residues: CASSLVVAGITDTQYF. DNA for the CDR3: TGTGCCAGCAGCTTAGTGGTAGCGGGGATAACAGATACGCAGTATTTT.